The rows below give T cell receptor beta chains drawn from one sample of a study of T-cell memory formation after mild COVID-19. TCRdb re-analysed the 5' RACE reads in MiXCR, keeping a single row per CDR3 protein. The repertoire holds roughly 170,000 distinct CDR3 sequences, with approximately 17% as singletons. Sequencing was done on a sample of PBMCs or a T cell subset sorted from them (not recorded which). The source of these receptors is a man aged 18 to 30 who had mild COVID-19 (a few samples of this study predate the infection). Cell type and time point are not known. Each CDR3 is given with its conserved first and last residue. The order of the fields is J gene, D gene, V gene, clone size, CDR3 DNA, CDR3 protein. The D gene is left open where the match is weak. Not every row has a clone size; where given, it reads once, few, many or a size class.

>TRBJ2-1|TRBD1|TRBV5-5|.
TGTGCCAGCAGCCCTATATTTGATGCGACAGGGAATGTCAATGAGCAGTTCTTC
CASSPIFDATGNVNEQFF
>TRBJ1-5|.|TRBV28|few
TGTGCCAGCAGGTCCGGACAGTCGAATCAGCCCCAGCATTTT
CASRSGQSNQPQHF
>TRBJ1-1|.|TRBV19|few
TGTGCCAGTAGTTCCGGTGAAGCTTTCTTT
CASSSGEAFF
>TRBJ2-3|.|TRBV18|few
TGTGCCAGCTCACCCAGGCTGCCCAGCGATACGCAGTATTTT
CASSPRLPSDTQYF
>TRBJ2-3|.|TRBV5-1|few
TGCGCCAGCAGGACCGGGGTAGATACGCAGTATTTT
CASRTGVDTQYF
>TRBJ1-1|.|TRBV4-3|many
TGTGCCAGCAGCCAGGACTTGAACACTGAAGCTTTCTTT
CASSQDLNTEAFF
>TRBJ2-7|.|TRBV10-2|.
TGCGCCAGCAGTGGCGGAAGCGACACCGAGCAGTACTTC
CASSGGSDTEQYF
>TRBJ1-4|.|TRBV28|few
TGTGCCAGCTGTCAGCGGGGGGAAAAACTGTTTTTT
CASCQRGEKLFF
>TRBJ2-5|.|TRBV28|few
TGTGCCAGCAGTTTACCGGGGCAAGAGACCCAGTACTTC
CASSLPGQETQYF
>TRBJ1-1|TRBD1|TRBV12-3/TRBV12-4|.
TGTGCCAGCAGTTTCCCCCCTGGACAGGAGGGCACTGAAGCTTTCTTT
CASSFPPGQEGTEAFF
>TRBJ1-1|.|TRBV6-1|.
TGTGCCAGCAGCTCCTGGGGCACTGAAGCTTTCTTT
CASSSWGTEAFF
>TRBJ1-5|.|TRBV6-6|few
TGTGCCAGCAGTTACTCGAAGACCGAGAGCAATCAGCCCCAGCATTTT
CASSYSKTESNQPQHF
>TRBJ2-3|TRBD2|TRBV7-9|.
TGTGCCAGCAGCTTAGGACTAGCGGGGTCCATTGATACGCAGTATTTT
CASSLGLAGSIDTQYF
>TRBJ1-5|TRBD1|TRBV12-3/TRBV12-4|few
TGTGCCAGCAGCTCCGGGACAGGGTTCAATCAGCCCCAGCATTTT
CASSSGTGFNQPQHF
>TRBJ2-3|TRBD2|TRBV5-1|many
TGCGCCAGCAGCCCAGGGACTAGCGGAAACACAGATACGCAGTATTTT
CASSPGTSGNTDTQYF
>TRBJ2-5|.|TRBV4-3|.
TGCGCCAGCAGCCAAGATCCGGGGACTCTCCAAGAGACCCAGTACTTC
CASSQDPGTLQETQYF
>TRBJ2-1|.|TRBV29-1|.
TGCAGCGTTAGAAGTATAGATGAGCAGTTCTTC
CSVRSIDEQFF
>TRBJ1-5|TRBD1|TRBV10-3|few
TGTGCCATCAGTGGCGGGACAGGGGGAGGGCCCCAGCATTTT
CAISGGTGGGPQHF
>TRBJ1-2|TRBD1|TRBV28|.
TGTGCCAGCAGATTAACCCCGGGACAGGACTATGGCTACACCTTC
CASRLTPGQDYGYTF
>TRBJ1-2|.|TRBV6-5|few
TGTGCCAGCAGTTACGGCAGCCGATATGGCTACACCTTC
CASSYGSRYGYTF
>TRBJ2-7|.|TRBV7-2|many
TGTGCCAGCAGCACCTTCGACAGACCCTACGAGCAGTACTTC
CASSTFDRPYEQYF
>TRBJ2-3|.|TRBV24-1|.
TGTGCCACCAGTGTATCGGGTAGCACAGATACGCAGTATTTT
CATSVSGSTDTQYF
>TRBJ2-5|.|TRBV5-6|few
TGTGCCAGCAGCCAGCCGCCCCTGGAAGAGACCCAGTACTTC
CASSQPPLEETQYF
>TRBJ2-3|.|TRBV7-2|few
TGTGCCAGCAGCCGGCGGTGGGGAGATACGCAGTATTTT
CASSRRWGDTQYF
>TRBJ1-5|.|TRBV20-1|.
TGCAGTGCCAGCACACAAATTAGCAATCAGCCCCAGCATTTT
CSASTQISNQPQHF
>TRBJ2-2|.|TRBV2|.
TGTGCCAGCGGGCCGAGACGTGTTGGTCAAGGCGCCGGGGAGCTGTTTTTT
CASGPRRVGQGAGELFF
>TRBJ2-2|.|TRBV5-1|few
TGCGCCAGCAGCTTGGATACAGGGACCAGCACCGGGGAGCTGTTTTTT
CASSLDTGTSTGELFF
>TRBJ1-1|TRBD1|TRBV5-1|many
TGCGCCAGCAGCTTTATGACAGGGGCTACTGAAGCTTTCTTT
CASSFMTGATEAFF
>TRBJ2-3|.|TRBV6-5|.
TGTGCCAGCAGTTACGGCGAAGGGGGATTCGGGGGAGATACGCAGTATTTT
CASSYGEGGFGGDTQYF
>TRBJ1-2|.|TRBV20-1|few
TGCAGTGCTAGGGGACCCTGGGATGGCTACACCTTC
CSARGPWDGYTF
>TRBJ2-5|.|TRBV5-6|few
TGTGCCAGCAGCGGGCAGAGGGGGCAAGAGACCCAGTACTTC
CASSGQRGQETQYF
>TRBJ1-1|.|TRBV14|.
TGTGCCAGCAGCCAATGGGTCCAGTCTGAAGCTTTCTTT
CASSQWVQSEAFF
>TRBJ2-5|TRBD2|TRBV10-3|few
TGTGCCATCAGTGACAGCGGGGGTAGAGAGACCCAGTACTTC
CAISDSGGRETQYF